The clone carrying this T cell receptor (beta chain) was counted a few times. This entry comes from a study of response to subunit inactivated influenza vaccine. The length of the CDR3 is 16 residues. Germline CDR1 is SGHDT and CDR2 is YYEEEE. After removal of 0 bases from V and 5 bases from J, the junction contained 3 bases not matched to a gene. One entry per CDR3 protein results from TCRdb running MiXCR on the RT-PCR reads. The top ten hold under 13% of the sample, which has some 850,000 distinct CDR3 sequences, less than 20% seen once. This receptor was obtained from a man aged 45-60 years who received an inactivated influenza vaccine. V is TRBV5-6 and J is TRBJ1-3; TRBD1 aligns across 12 bases. The sequencing used PBMCs from blood, collected 5 to 6 days after vaccination. CDR3 sequence: CASSLGDRGHRNTIYF. CDR3 sequence (DNA): TGTGCCAGCAGCTTGGGGGACAGGGGGCATCGAAACACCATATATTTT.